This passage covers 16 T cell receptor beta chains from one sample sequenced in a study of blood T cells in healthy people across ages. A sample-barcoded 5' primer and a J-beta primer mix were used in a second PCR of roughly 7 to 12 cycles. One entry per CDR3 protein results from TCRdb running MiXCR on the 5' RACE reads. The table shows approximately 1.5 million distinct CDR3 sequences, with about 31% occurring only once. The specimen was blood. The receptors come from a woman in her thirties in good health.

This clonotype showed up just a few times. The chain is built from TRBV4-1 and TRBJ1-2; TRBD1 matches 9 bases. V lost 1 base and J lost 4; bases outside the gene matches: 4. This CDR3 has 15 residues. CDR1 is MGHRA and CDR2 is YSYEKL in the germline V gene. This CDR3 reads CASSQAPGQGYGYTF. CDR3 DNA: TGCGCCAGCAGCCAAGCCCCGGGACAGGGCTATGGCTACACCTTC.

This chain joins TRBV27 and TRBJ2-5; weak D call: TRBD1 (5 bases). CDR3 length: 15 residues. Trimming took 7 bases from V and 2 from J, leaving 17 bases between them. The germline gives CDR1 MNHEY, CDR2 SMNVEV (reference sequence). The CDR3 sequence is CASTSLDSRQETQYF. CDR3 sequence (DNA): TGTGCCAGCACCTCACTTGACAGCAGACAAGAGACCCAGTACTTC.

The chain recombines TRBV2 with TRBJ2-3, with 15 bases aligning to TRBD2. In germline, CDR1 is SNHLY, CDR2 FYNNEI. The CDR3 has 16 amino acids. The V and J ends lost 8 bases and 2 bases, in that order; junction bases with no gene match: 5. The CDR3 here is CASGGTSGGNTDTQYF. CDR3 DNA sequence: TGTGCCAGCGGGGGGACTAGCGGGGGGAACACAGATACGCAGTATTTT.

This chain connects TRBV9 to TRBJ2-7; D perhaps matches TRBD1 (6 bases). CDR1 is SGDLS, CDR2 YYNGEE, per germline. V was pared by 4 bases and J by 4 bases, with 18 bases between. CDR3 length: 15 residues. CDR3 amino acids: CASSSGPDSRYEQYF. In DNA form, the CDR3 reads TGTGCCAGCAGCTCGGGCCCGGACAGCAGATACGAGCAGTACTTC.

This clonotype occurred many times. One junction end does not reproduce the germline sequence, and a read error may be involved. The chain employs TRBV5-1 and TRBJ2-6; TRBD2 aligns across 12 bases. The CDR3 extends over 19 amino acids. CDR1 SGHRS and CDR2 YFSETQ come from the germline V gene. Written as DNA, the CDR3 is TGCGCCAGCACCTTGCGGACTAGCGGGACCAACTCTGGGGCCAACGTCCTGACTTTC. Its translation is CASTLRTSGTNSGANVLTF.

This clonotype occurred many times. V usage is TRBV28 and J usage is TRBJ2-2; D ambiguous. The CDR3 runs 13 residues. Germline lookup yields CDR1 MDHEN and CDR2 SYDVKM. V was trimmed by 3 bases and J by 0 bases, leaving 2 bases between them. The CDR3 reads CASSFPNTGELFF. CDR3 bases: TGTGCCAGCAGTTTTCCGAACACCGGGGAGCTGTTTTTT.

The V call is TRBV5-1, the J call TRBJ2-6; D not resolved. Deletions cut 2 bases from V and 0 bases from J, with 6 bases between. This CDR3 is built from 15 residues. From germline, CDR1 is SGHRS and CDR2 YFSETQ. CDR3 nucleotides: TGCGCCAGCAGCTTTGGGTACTCTGGGGCCAACGTCCTGACTTTC. Protein sequence: CASSFGYSGANVLTF.

This clonotype has only a few counts. The rearrangement links TRBV20-1 to TRBJ2-3, with D perhaps matching TRBD1 (6 bases). This CDR3 has 15 amino acids. Trimming shortened V by 6 bases and J by 4 bases, and 20 bases separated the two germline ends. Germline V gene lookup returns CDR1 DFQATT and CDR2 SNEGSKA (reference sequence). As DNA, the CDR3 is TGCAGTGCCTTAGGGACAATCAAAGGCCCAGATACGCAGTATTTT. It codes for CSALGTIKGPDTQYF.

There are a few counts of this clonotype. The V gene is TRBV6-5, the J gene TRBJ2-7; D gene unclear. The CDR3 sequence is 15 residues long. Trimming pared 2 bases from V and 3 bases from J, leaving 14 bases between. CDR1 is MNHEY and CDR2 is SVGAGI in the germline V gene. CDR3 in amino acids: CASSYGEQNFYEQYF. CDR3 bases: TGTGCCAGCAGTTACGGAGAACAGAACTTCTACGAGCAGTACTTC.

This clonotype was picked up a small number of times. CDR3 in DNA: TGTGCCAGCAGGCGGGGGTCTACCACGGTCGGCATTCAGTACTTC. It translates to CASRRGSTTVGIQYF. This sequence joins TRBV28 and TRBJ2-4; 7 bases are shared with TRBD2. J was trimmed by 9 bases and V by 6 bases; bases with no gene match: 14. Germline CDR1 is MDHEN and CDR2 is SYDVKM. CDR3 length equals 15 residues.

V gene TRBV4-1 combines with J gene TRBJ2-4, with D unresolved. V was trimmed by 2 bases and J by 0 bases, leaving 11 bases between them. This CDR3 has 16 residues. Germline-derived CDR1 and CDR2 are MGHRA and YSYEKL. CDR3 residues: CASSQIPNLAKNIQYF. The CDR3 DNA follows: TGCGCCAGCAGCCAAATTCCCAATCTAGCCAAAAACATTCAGTACTTC.

This sequence joins TRBV5-8 and TRBJ2-1; weak D call: TRBD2 (7 bases). This CDR3 has 15 residues. Trimming took off 7 bases at V and 5 bases at J, with 19 bases between the two ends. The germline gives CDR1 SGHTS, CDR2 YDEGEE. CDR3 in DNA: TGTGCCAGCGGCCCCTCCGGAGGGGGGGACAATGAGCAGTTCTTC. Translated: CASGPSGGGDNEQFF.

This clonotype was recorded once. J is TRBJ1-4 and V is TRBV12-3 or TRBV12-4, with a tentative D call TRBD1 (5 bases). V was shortened by 3 bases and J by 8 bases, with 10 bases between the two germline ends. This CDR3 has 13 residues. The CDR3 protein is CASSLGTLEKLFF. For the CDR3, the DNA is TGTGCCAGCAGTTTGGGGACCCTGGAAAAACTGTTTTTT.

Worth noting for this clonotype: At one end, the junction sequence differs from germline, possibly due to a read error. V is TRBV27 and J is TRBJ2-3; no clear D. The CDR3 runs to 15 residues. CDR1 is MNHEY and CDR2 is SMNVEV in the germline V gene (reference sequence). The DNA of the CDR3 is TGTGTCAGCAGCCCAAAGAGATCAGGCTGGGATACGCAGTATTTT. Translation: CVSSPKRSGWDTQYF.

The J gene is TRBJ2-3, the V gene TRBV5-1; 7 bases are shared with TRBD2. The V gene's germline CDR1 is SGHRS and CDR2 YFSETQ. With V trimmed by 5 bases and J by 5 bases, 17 bases remained unmatched. CDR3 length equals 17 residues. This CDR3 is CASRLTGGGTGGDTQYF. CDR3 nucleotide sequence: TGCGCCAGCAGACTCACGGGAGGCGGGACCGGTGGAGATACGCAGTATTTT.

This clonotype was detected ten times or more. V is TRBV4-2 and J is TRBJ2-3; 9 bases are a match to TRBD1. CDR3 size: 17 residues. Per the germline V gene, CDR1 is LGHNA and CDR2 is YNFKEQ. The J segment lost 5 bases and the V segment lost 4 bases, leaving 13 bases of the junction unmatched. CDR3 sequence reads: CASSPTGGQAGGDTQYF. The CDR3 bases are TGTGCCAGCAGCCCGACAGGGGGACAGGCCGGGGGAGATACGCAGTATTTT.